The 5 T cell receptor beta chains presented below share a single source sample, sequenced in a study of blood T cell repertoires in COVID-19 (dated by TCRdb to 2018 to 2021). The library was prepared using the immunoSEQ multiplex PCR assay. The immuneACCESS repertoire file appears here via TCRdb, limited to in-frame rearrangements. These files lack a portion of the clones; in checked studies, under half of the deficit traces to unresolved V genes, and the cause of the others is not known. This sample holds some 250,000 clones; 80% to 90% were observed only once. The ten biggest clones cover roughly 8.3% of the sample. Material for sequencing was PBMCs or T cells enriched from blood (not recorded which). The receptors here all came from a man aged 40-49 years who had recovered from COVID-19.

This clone has more than one count but fewer than ten. The rearrangement joins TRBV13 to TRBJ1-5, with D unclear. Per germline, CDR1 PRHDT and CDR2 FYEKMQ (reference sequence). The CDR3 runs to 15 residues. Trimming took off 0 bases at V and 4 bases at J, with 10 bases between the two ends. CDR3 DNA: TGTGCCAGCAGCTTAGGCCAAACAGCTAATCAGCCCCAGCATTTT. Translation: CASSLGQTANQPQHF.

The chain carries TRBV7-8 and TRBJ2-7; D perhaps matches TRBD1 (5 bases). Trimming stripped 5 bases from V and 3 bases from J, with 20 bases between. The CDR3 length is 16 residues. Germline V CDR1 and CDR2: SGHVS, FQNEAQ. This CDR3 reads CASSLSRTPTFYEQYF. DNA for the CDR3: TGTGCCAGCAGCCTATCTCGGACACCAACCTTCTACGAGCAGTACTTC.

The chain employs TRBV6-4 and TRBJ2-2, with 11 bases identical to TRBD1. Germline V gives CDR1 MRHNA, CDR2 SNTAGT. This CDR3 is built from 15 residues. Trimming at V came to 5 bases and at J to 4 bases, leaving 3 bases not matched to a gene. The CDR3 DNA follows: TGTGCCAGCAGTCCAGGGACAGGGGGCACCGGGGAGCTGTTTTTT. It translates to CASSPGTGGTGELFF.

The chain carries TRBV5-5 and TRBJ1-5; 8 nucleotides align to TRBD1. The CDR3 is made up of 16 amino acids. Losses at the gene ends were 0 bases for V and 3 bases for J; bases not matched to a gene: 5. Germline V gives CDR1 SGHKS, CDR2 YYEKEE (reference sequence). CDR3: CASSLVLDRVNQPQHF. The CDR3 DNA reads as TGTGCCAGCAGCTTGGTCCTGGACAGGGTCAATCAGCCCCAGCATTTT. The whole variable domain, filled in from reference TRBV5-5 and TRBJ1-5, reads DAGVTQSPTHLIKTRGQQVTLRCSPISGHKSVSWYQQVLGQGPQFIFQYYEKEERGRGNFPDRFSARQFPNYSSELNVNALLLGDSALYLCASSLVLDRVNQPQHFGDGTRLSIL.

The rearrangement uses TRBV30 and TRBJ1-5, with D perhaps matching TRBD1 (5 bases). Per the germline V gene, CDR1 is GTSNPN and CDR2 is SVGIG (reference sequence). This CDR3 comprises 14 residues. Trimming shortened V by 1 base and J by 4 bases, and 11 bases separated the two germline ends. The CDR3 spells CAWSAYQGNQPQHF. CDR3 DNA sequence: TGTGCCTGGAGTGCTTACCAGGGAAATCAGCCCCAGCATTTT.